This T cell receptor (beta chain) was sequenced in a study of T cells after yellow fever vaccination. General study points: Booster samples showed a return of most primary-vaccination clones (around 96% CD4, around 88% CD8). Abundant bulk-population clonotypes could contaminate the FACS-sorted repertoires. Peak timing came faster in the weaker secondary response, day 5 versus 15.

A word on this clonotype: Its antigen is as yet unknown.

The CDR3 sequence is 16 residues long. Germline-derived CDR1 and CDR2 are LGHNA and YSLEER. The V end was cut by 2 bases, the J end by 4 bases, with 15 bases between. Synthesis of TCR cDNA relied on 5'RACE template switching, which attached a universal primer site and UMIs. MiXCR, applied by TCRdb to the 5' RACE reads, yields one record per CDR3 protein. The table includes some 320,000 distinct CDR3 sequences, about 8.7% detected once. The chain carries TRBV4-3 and TRBJ2-1; maybe TRBD1 (6 bases). Sample: PBMCs, taken on the day of the first yellow fever vaccination. The clonotype was recovered from a man in his late teens or twenties who received the YFV17D yellow fever vaccine. For the CDR3, the DNA is TGCGCCAGCAGCCAACAGCAGCAGGGGACGTACAATGAGCAGTTCTTC. Protein sequence: CASSQQQQGTYNEQFF.